This T cell receptor (beta chain) was captured by sequencing in a study of shared clonotypes between healthy human individuals. Study outcomes and limitations: The low donor count limited represented genetic and exposure-history diversity.

Donation came from healthy HIV-negative adults that had no recent acute infections or vaccinations. In the original processing: From ImmunoSEQ came sequences covering only the junction and carrying no quality scores, so filtering differed. TCRdb keeps only in-frame clones here, not all; method: immunoSEQ multiplex PCR. Clonal size and the V and J genes are those of that table, whereas D and trimming came from the DNA. The sample has 75,000 to 100,000 clones; roughly half are singletons. On this clone itself: Its antigen remains unknown.

The germline gives CDR1 SGHNT, CDR2 YYREEE (reference sequence). The CDR3 covers 11 residues. V was trimmed by 5 bases and J by 6 bases, leaving 6 bases between them. The chain recombines TRBV5-4 with TRBJ2-1; D remains ambiguous. Specimen: PBMCs. This receptor was obtained from a woman aged 40 to 55 in good health. Some clones in this sample may be carry-over from other donors' samples. DNA for the CDR3: TGTGCCAGCAGGAGGACCAATGAGCAGTTCTTC. Translated: CASRRTNEQFF.